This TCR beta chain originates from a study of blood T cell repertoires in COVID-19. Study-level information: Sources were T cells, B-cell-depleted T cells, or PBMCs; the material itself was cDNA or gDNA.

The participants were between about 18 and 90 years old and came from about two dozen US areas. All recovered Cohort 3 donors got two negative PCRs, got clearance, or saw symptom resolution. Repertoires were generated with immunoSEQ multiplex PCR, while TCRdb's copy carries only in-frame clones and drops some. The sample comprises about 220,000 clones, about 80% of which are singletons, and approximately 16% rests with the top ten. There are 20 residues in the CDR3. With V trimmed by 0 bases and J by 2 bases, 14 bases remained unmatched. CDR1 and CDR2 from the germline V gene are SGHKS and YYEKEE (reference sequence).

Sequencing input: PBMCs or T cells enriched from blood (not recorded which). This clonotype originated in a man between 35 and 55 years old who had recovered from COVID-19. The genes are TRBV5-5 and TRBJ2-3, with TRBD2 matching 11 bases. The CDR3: CASSLDGAVRLAGHTDTQYF. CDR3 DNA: TGTGCCAGCAGCTTGGACGGGGCCGTGAGACTAGCGGGACACACAGATACGCAGTATTTT.